This T cell receptor (beta chain) came from a study of preoperative IRX-2 immunotherapy in early breast cancer. The V end lost 4 bases, the J end lost 10 bases, and 13 bases lay between the germline ends. Per germline, CDR1 LNHDA and CDR2 SQIVND (reference sequence). The CDR3 is 12 residues long. Treatment given: preoperative locoregional IRX-2 cytokine immunotherapy. The table came from immunoSEQ multiplex PCR; TCRdb's copy has only in-frame clones and leaves some out. The repertoire includes 30,000 or so clones, 70% to 85% of them detected once, and less than 3.5% sits in the top ten. This clone was found a few times.

The TCR originated in a human donor with breast cancer. The V and J genes are TRBV19 and TRBJ1-1, with D possibly being TRBD1 (5 bases). Collection took place from a patient treated with IRX-2 immunotherapy. The chain's CDR3 is CASSTGLGLAFF. DNA for the CDR3: TGTGCCAGTAGTACGGGACTTGGGCTAGCTTTCTTT.